This T cell receptor beta chain was identified in a study of shared clonotypes between healthy human individuals. From germline, CDR1 is SQVTM and CDR2 ANQGSEA. V lost 7 bases to trimming and J lost 6 bases, with 13 bases between them. The CDR3 consists of 11 residues. Profiled with immunoSEQ multiplex PCR; TCRdb holds only in-frame clones, not every one. The sample shows around 2.3 million clones, under 97% of them seen only once. The rearrangement uses TRBV29-1 and TRBJ2-7, with D possibly TRBD2 on 5 matching bases. The source material was naive CD4+ T cells sorted from blood. Subset described: CD45RA+ positively selected. This sequence was found in a man aged 18 to 30 in good health. DNA of the CDR3: TGCAGCGCACGTCGCGGGTTCGAGCAGTACTTC. This sequence encodes CSARRGFEQYF.